Following are 22 T cell receptor beta chains from one sample sequenced in a study of T cell responses to AZD1222 COVID-19 vaccine. Sequencing was performed with immunoSEQ multiplex PCR; in TCRdb, only in-frame clones are kept and a portion is missing. This sample has tens of thousands of clones; 85% occur once, and the top ten carry about 13%. The sample in question was peripheral blood, obtained on day 0 of AZD1222 vaccination. The receptor source for this set is an adult in good health.

The rearrangement joins TRBV5-1 to TRBJ1-6; 7 bases align to TRBD1. The V segment lost 5 bases and the J segment 7 bases; nucleotides outside the gene matches: 3. Germline CDR1 is SGHRS and CDR2 is YFSETQ. The CDR3 spans 13 residues. CDR3 residues: CASSRGQNSPLHF. The CDR3, as DNA: TGCGCCAGCAGTAGGGGGCAGAATTCACCCCTCCACTTT.

The chain couples TRBV10-3 to TRBJ2-7; 9 bases are shared with TRBD1. V shed 6 bases, J shed 6 bases, and the junction held 9 bases outside the gene matches. Germline V gene lookup returns CDR1 ENHRY and CDR2 SYGVKD. The CDR3 runs to 14 residues. Written as DNA, the CDR3 is TGTGCCATCAGGGGGACAGGGCAAGCAAGCGAGCAGTACTTC. Its translation: CAIRGTGQASEQYF.

This clone appeared once. The rearrangement joins TRBV7-6 to TRBJ1-3; 7 bases are shared with TRBD1. J was trimmed by 0 bases and V by 5 bases; bases with no gene match: 4. The germline V gene encodes CDR1 SGHVS and CDR2 FNYEAQ. The CDR3 covers 15 residues. The CDR3 sequence: CASSLQGSSGNTIYF. CDR3 DNA: TGTGCCAGCAGCCTACAGGGGAGCTCTGGAAACACCATATATTTT.

The V call is TRBV11-1, the J call TRBJ2-6; D uncertain. Between the trimmed V and J ends, which lost 1 base and 2 bases, there was a span of 6 bases. The CDR3 covers 15 residues. Germline values: CDR1 SGHAT, CDR2 FQDESV (reference sequence). DNA for the CDR3: TGTGCCAGCAGCTTAGAAGGGACTGGGGCCAACGTCCTGACTTTC. Translated, it gives CASSLEGTGANVLTF.

This clone was seen a few times. The chain carries TRBV7-2 and TRBJ1-6; D remains unclear. Germline CDR1 and CDR2: SGHTA and FQGNSA. The CDR3 is 12 amino acids. V lost 6 bases and J lost 3, with 3 bases in between. The CDR3 loop reads CASSGYNSPLHF. CDR3 bases: TGTGCCAGCAGTGGCTATAATTCACCCCTCCACTTT.

On this clone: Mismatch with germline at one junction end may stem from a read error. V is TRBV3-1 (or the pseudogene TRBV3-2) and J is TRBJ1-3; D not certain. This CDR3 is 13 amino acids long. Germline CDR1 and CDR2: LGHDT and YNNKEL (reference sequence). This CDR3 is CASSQGSGKTIYF. CDR3 bases: TGTGCCAGCAGCCAAGGGAGCGGAAAAACCATATATTTT.

The chain couples TRBV3-1 (or the pseudogene TRBV3-2) to TRBJ2-3; D may correspond to TRBD1 or TRBD2 (5 bases each). This CDR3 has 15 amino acids. V dropped 4 bases and J dropped 9 bases, with 20 bases sitting between them. Germline-derived CDR1 and CDR2 are LGHDT and YNNKEL (reference sequence). The CDR3 sequence: CASSLGPHGAVTQYF. CDR3 nucleotide sequence: TGTGCCAGCAGCCTCGGACCACACGGGGCTGTGACGCAGTATTTT.

This chain connects TRBV5-8 to TRBJ1-2, with TRBD1 as a possible D gene (5 bases). CDR1 and CDR2 from the germline V gene are SGHTS and YDEGEE. This CDR3 region has 14 residues. Trimming removed 2 bases from V and 3 bases from J, with 11 bases in between. This CDR3 is CASSFPPRDYGYTF. Written as DNA, the CDR3 is TGTGCCAGCAGCTTCCCTCCCAGGGACTATGGCTACACCTTC.

In this sample, this clone turned up a few times. CDR3 amino acids: CASSWGTGRTEAFF. In DNA, the CDR3 is TGTGCCAGCAGTTGGGGGACAGGGAGAACTGAAGCTTTCTTT. This rearrangement joins TRBV6-5 to TRBJ1-1, with TRBD1 matching over 9 bases. V lost 4 bases, J lost 5 bases, and 5 bases stayed unmatched. From germline, CDR1 is MNHEY and CDR2 SVGAGI. The CDR3 spans 14 residues.

V usage is TRBV5-1 and J usage is TRBJ2-7; 9 bases align to TRBD1. This CDR3 comprises 16 residues. Germline loops: CDR1 SGHRS, CDR2 YFSETQ. With 0 bases clipped from V and 7 bases from J, the junction kept 11 bases outside the gene matches. The CDR3, as DNA: TGCGCCAGCAGCTTGGACCGACAGGGGGGATACTTGGAGCAGTACTTC. Its translation is CASSLDRQGGYLEQYF.

J is TRBJ2-5 and V is TRBV5-4; D not resolved. This CDR3 contains 12 residues. Germline V gene data show CDR1 as SGHNT and CDR2 as YYREEE (reference sequence). The V end lost 2 bases, the J end lost 5 bases, and 7 bases lay between the germline ends. CDR3 loop: CASSFGLETQYF. The CDR3, as DNA: TGTGCCAGCAGCTTCGGTCTGGAGACCCAGTACTTC. Using reference TRBV5-4 and TRBJ2-5 for the parts outside the CDR3, the full variable domain is ETGVTQSPTHLIKTRGQQVTLRCSSQSGHNTVSWYQQALGQGPQFIFQYYREEENGRGNFPPRFSGLQFPNYSSELNVNALELDDSALYLCASSFGLETQYFGPGTRLLVL.

A few counts support this clone. The rearrangement uses TRBV10-3 and TRBJ2-1; 9 bases align to TRBD1. Germline V gene sequence: CDR1 ENHRY, CDR2 SYGVKD. V shed 5 bases and J 10 bases; nucleotides not matched to a gene: 9. CDR3 length: 14 residues. The CDR3: CAISLGQGIGEQFF. DNA for the CDR3: TGTGCCATCAGTCTGGGACAGGGTATAGGGGAGCAGTTCTTC.

The chain uses TRBV6-5 and TRBJ1-2; 8 bases map to TRBD1. V was clipped by 4 bases and J by 3 bases; unmatched bases: 7. The CDR3 length is 15 residues. The germline V gene encodes CDR1 MNHEY and CDR2 SVGAGI. The DNA of the CDR3 is TGTGCCAGCAGTTCTACAGGGGGTACTTACTATGGCTACACCTTC. Its protein product is CASSSTGGTYYGYTF.

This clone has just a few counts. This chain links TRBV19 with TRBJ1-5; D is unclear. The germline V gene has CDR1 LNHDA and CDR2 SQIVND (reference sequence). This CDR3 is 16 amino acids long. V was trimmed by 1 base and J by 2 bases, leaving 12 bases between them. The CDR3 nucleotides are TGTGCCAGTAGTATAGTGCAGGCCTGGGGCAATCAGCCCCAGCATTTT. This gives the protein CASSIVQAWGNQPQHF.

J is TRBJ1-2 and V is TRBV27, with 10 bases matching TRBD1. Germline-derived CDR1 and CDR2 are MNHEY and SMNVEV (reference sequence). The ends lost 2 bases at V and 5 bases at J; junction bases unmatched: 5. This CDR3 has 15 amino acids. This chain's CDR3 is CASSLDRGLWYGYTF. In nucleotides, the CDR3 is TGTGCCAGCAGTTTAGACAGGGGGCTCTGGTATGGCTACACCTTC.

Here the CDR3 reads CASSGASGGSYF. The CDR3 coding sequence is TGTGCCAGCAGTGGGGCTAGCGGGGGGTCGTACTTC. This chain links TRBV2 with TRBJ2-5; 11 nucleotides agree with TRBD2. The CDR3 consists of 12 residues. Germline V gives CDR1 SNHLY, CDR2 FYNNEI. V gave up 4 bases and J gave up 13 bases; unmatched junction bases: 5.

The chain has TRBV7-3 and TRBJ2-2, with a possible D match to TRBD2 (6 bases). CDR1 is SGHTA and CDR2 is FQGTGA in the germline V gene. Trimming took off 5 bases at V and 0 bases at J, with 13 bases between the two ends. The CDR3 length is 16 residues. The CDR3 DNA sequence: TGTGCCAGCAGCCAGATGGGAGGACCGAACACCGGGGAGCTGTTTTTT. Amino acids: CASSQMGGPNTGELFF.

The CDR3: CASSRDSYNSPLHF. For the CDR3, the DNA is TGTGCCAGCAGCCGGGACTCCTATAATTCACCCCTCCACTTT. The chain recombines TRBV6-6 with TRBJ1-6, with D unclear. The CDR3 has 14 residues. V lost 6 bases, J lost 0 bases, and 6 bases lay in between. Germline assignment: CDR1 MNHNY and CDR2 SVGAGI (reference sequence).

The J gene is TRBJ2-3, the V gene TRBV6-2 or TRBV6-3; a possible D gene is TRBD1 (6 bases). V was pared by 0 bases and J by 2 bases, with 12 bases between. This CDR3 spans 16 amino acids. The V gene's germline CDR1 is MNHEY and CDR2 SVGEGT. The CDR3 nucleotides read TGTGCCAGCAGTTACTCCGGACAGAGCAACACAGATACGCAGTATTTT. Translated, it gives CASSYSGQSNTDTQYF.

This clone has just a few counts. V usage is TRBV28 and J usage is TRBJ2-7, with 7 bases lining up with TRBD2. This CDR3 has 12 amino acids. The V gene end was trimmed by 5 bases and the J gene end by 9 bases; junction bases not matched to a gene: 7. Germline CDR1 reads MDHEN; CDR2 reads SYDVKM. DNA for the CDR3: TGTGCCAGCAGTGGCCAGCGGGGAGGGCAGTACTTC. It translates to CASSGQRGGQYF.

This clone is a singleton in its sample. V gene TRBV6-5 combines with J gene TRBJ1-2; tentative D call: TRBD1 (6 bases). CDR1 is MNHEY, CDR2 SVGAGI, per germline. Trimming cost V 0 bases and J 2 bases, with 10 bases left between them. There are 15 residues in the CDR3. CDR3 bases: TGTGCCAGCAGTTACTCCGCGGGGGCGAACTATGGCTACACCTTC. Amino acids: CASSYSAGANYGYTF.

The chain combines TRBV19 with TRBJ1-2; D remains ambiguous. Deletions cut 3 bases from V and 0 bases from J, with 8 bases between. The CDR3 is made up of 14 amino acids. CDR1 and CDR2 (germline): LNHDA, SQIVND (reference sequence). The CDR3 sequence: CASSIGGTNYGYTF. The CDR3 DNA reads TGTGCCAGTAGTATCGGAGGAACTAACTATGGCTACACCTTC.